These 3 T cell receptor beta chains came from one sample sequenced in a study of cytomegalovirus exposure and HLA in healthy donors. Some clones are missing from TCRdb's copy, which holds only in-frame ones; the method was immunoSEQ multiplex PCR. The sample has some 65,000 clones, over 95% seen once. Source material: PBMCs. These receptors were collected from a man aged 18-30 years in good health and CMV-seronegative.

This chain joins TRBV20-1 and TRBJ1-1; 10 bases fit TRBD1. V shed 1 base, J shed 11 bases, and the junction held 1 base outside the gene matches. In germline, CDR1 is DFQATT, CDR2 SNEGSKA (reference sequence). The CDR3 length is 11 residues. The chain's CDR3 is CSARGGQGAFF. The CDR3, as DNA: TGCAGTGCTAGAGGGGGACAGGGGGCTTTCTTT.

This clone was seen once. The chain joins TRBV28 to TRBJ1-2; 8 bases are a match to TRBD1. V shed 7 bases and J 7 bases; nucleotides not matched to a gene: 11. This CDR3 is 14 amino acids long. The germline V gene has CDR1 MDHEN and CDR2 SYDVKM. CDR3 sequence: CASTQGQGARGYTF. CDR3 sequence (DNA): TGTGCCAGCACTCAAGGGCAGGGGGCTCGTGGCTACACCTTC.

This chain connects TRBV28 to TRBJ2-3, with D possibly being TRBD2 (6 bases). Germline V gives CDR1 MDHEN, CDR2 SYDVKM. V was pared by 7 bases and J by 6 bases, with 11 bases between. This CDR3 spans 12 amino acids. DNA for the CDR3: TGTGCCAGCACCGGGGAGGAGGATACGCAGTATTTT. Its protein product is CASTGEEDTQYF.